What follows are 2 T cell receptor beta chains derived from one specimen sequenced in a study of CD8+ T cells in alopecia areata. Extracted from the samples, RNA was reverse transcribed into cDNA to serve as the sequencing template. Measured with immunoSEQ multiplex PCR; TCRdb has only the in-frame clones, and not every one. The sample yields tens of thousands of clones, under 75% seen once. The specimen comprised CD8+ T cells sorted from blood, sampled at week 0. These receptors originate from a human donor with alopecia areata.

The V and J genes are TRBV29-1 and TRBJ2-1, with D unclear. The CDR3 has 12 residues. Germline V gene lookup returns CDR1 SQVTM and CDR2 ANQGSEA. V lost 4 bases to trimming and J lost 4 bases, with 8 bases between them. The CDR3 sequence: CSVALGYNEQFF. CDR3 sequence (DNA): TGCAGCGTTGCCTTGGGTTACAATGAGCAGTTCTTC.

The chain is built from TRBV5-1 and TRBJ2-2; D remains ambiguous. V dropped 4 bases and J dropped 0 bases, with 1 base sitting between them. CDR3 length: 12 amino acids. Germline V gives CDR1 SGHRS, CDR2 YFSETQ. CDR3 nucleotides: TGCGCCAGCAGCACGAACACCGGGGAGCTGTTTTTT. As protein: CASSTNTGELFF.